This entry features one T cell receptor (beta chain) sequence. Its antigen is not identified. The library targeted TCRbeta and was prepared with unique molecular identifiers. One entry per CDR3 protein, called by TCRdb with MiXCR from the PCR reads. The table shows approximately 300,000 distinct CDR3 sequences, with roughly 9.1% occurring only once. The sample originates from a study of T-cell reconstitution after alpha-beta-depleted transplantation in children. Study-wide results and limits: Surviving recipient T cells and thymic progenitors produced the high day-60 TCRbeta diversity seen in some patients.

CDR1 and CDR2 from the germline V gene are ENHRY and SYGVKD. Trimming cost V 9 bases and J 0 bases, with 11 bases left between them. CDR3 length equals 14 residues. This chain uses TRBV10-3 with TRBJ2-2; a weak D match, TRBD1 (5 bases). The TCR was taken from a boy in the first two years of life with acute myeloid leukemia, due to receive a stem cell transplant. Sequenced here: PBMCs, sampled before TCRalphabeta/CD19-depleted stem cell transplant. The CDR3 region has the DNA TGTGCCATGGCCCCAGGGCCGAACACCGGGGAGCTGTTTTTT. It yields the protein CAMAPGPNTGELFF.